This T cell receptor beta chain was documented in a study of cytomegalovirus exposure and HLA in healthy donors. General study points: Fewer N-insertions than the roughly 650-donor mean were reportedly shown by an Asian-associated ancestry cluster in a later analysis. Most sequenced TCRs were rare (though some public TCRs occurred in many donors). The authors later found HLA-associated TCR beta chains more clonally expanded than equally common others. The authors later linked a missense DCLRE1C variant to TCR beta V- and J-gene trimming.

Primers included in the PCR were 60 Vbeta and 13 Jbeta primers. Generated by immunoSEQ multiplex PCR, the TCRdb table keeps only in-frame clones and is missing some. Among 150,000 to 200,000 clones listed, over 75% were seen once. Concerning this clone itself: The antigen is not known. The sample has other DNA sequences that encode this CDR3 too.

V trimming: 5 bases; J trimming: 4 bases; junction bases outside the gene matches: 4. The CDR3 totals 15 residues. The germline V gene has CDR1 MNHEY and CDR2 SMNVEV (reference sequence). The sequencing input was PBMCs. The receptor was isolated from a man over 45 in good health and CMV-seropositive. V usage is TRBV27 and J usage is TRBJ1-5, with 11 bases lining up with TRBD1. CDR3: CASSPGTGGNQPQHF. The CDR3 DNA sequence: TGTGCCAGCAGTCCGGGGACAGGGGGGAATCAGCCCCAGCATTTT.